This T cell receptor beta chain is from a study of shared clonotypes between healthy human individuals. Some clones are missing from TCRdb's copy, which holds only in-frame ones; the method was immunoSEQ multiplex PCR. The sample holds some 1.5 million clones; under 99% are singletons and the top ten take about 0.42%. The sequence came from a man aged 25 to 40 in good health. Material: naive CD4+ T cells sorted from blood. Subset denoted: CD45RA+ positively selected.

CDR3 nucleotides: TGTGCCAGCAGCTTAAGCGCCCCGGGACTAGACTACGAGCAGTACTTC. Encoded protein: CASSLSAPGLDYEQYF. The V call is TRBV7-2, the J call TRBJ2-7; TRBD2 matches 8 bases. CDR3 length: 16 amino acids. J lost 3 bases, V lost 2 bases, and 9 bases had no gene match. Germline V gene sequence: CDR1 SGHTA, CDR2 FQGNSA.